The clone carrying this TCR beta chain was found a few times. All gene names here are mouse names. The read finishes 4 residues shy of the CDR3 end, and the germline J gene is used to complete it. Different DNA sequences within this sample yield the same CDR3. This entry is derived from a study of CD8+ T cells in alopecia areata. CD4, CD8alpha, NKG2D, NKG2ACE and other markers guided sorting of pooled cutaneous lymph node cells. The CDR3 is made up of 14 amino acids. The germline CDR1 and CDR2 sequences are FNHDT and SITEND (reference sequence). Trimming stripped 2 bases from V and 4 bases from J, with 10 bases between. Once RNA had been extracted, it was reverse transcribed into cDNA to act as the sequencing template. Assay used: immunoSEQ multiplex PCR; TCRdb lists only in-frame clones, some missing. The sample presents over 250,000 clones, none singletons.

This TCR was sampled from a C3H/HeJ mouse with alopecia areata. The strain bears MHC haplotype H2-k. V and J are TRBV19 and TRBJ2-1, with D possibly TRBD1 on 6 matching bases. Material for sequencing was CD4+ T cells sorted from a lymph node. CDR3 DNA, as far as it was read: TGTGCCAGCAGTATCGGGGACATTTATGCT. This encodes CASSIGDIYA. The full-length CDR3 reads as CASSIGDIYAEQFF.